These 8 T cell receptor beta chains were all obtained from the same sample, sequenced in a study of T cell responses to AZD1222 COVID-19 vaccine. Sequenced by immunoSEQ multiplex PCR; TCRdb stores in-frame clones only, minus some. The table records about 120,000 clones, roughly 93% of them present only once. The sample consisted of peripheral blood, taken on day 0 of AZD1222 vaccination. These receptors all stem from an adult in good health.

The chain uses TRBV2 and TRBJ2-1, with 13 bases matching TRBD2. The J segment lost 5 bases and the V segment lost 1 base, leaving 5 bases of the junction unmatched. The CDR3 spans 17 residues. CDR1 and CDR2 (germline): SNHLY, FYNNEI. CDR3 residues: CASSEVILAGGHNEQFF. The CDR3 DNA follows: TGTGCCAGCAGTGAAGTAATACTAGCGGGAGGGCACAATGAGCAGTTCTTC.

This clone was counted once. The chain combines TRBV5-4 with TRBJ2-2; D is ambiguous. The V gene's germline CDR1 is SGHNT and CDR2 YYREEE (reference sequence). The CDR3 spans 13 residues. Trimming removed 0 bases at V and 6 bases at J, with 6 bases between. CDR3: CASSLDLAGELFF. CDR3 in DNA: TGTGCCAGCAGCTTGGACTTGGCCGGGGAGCTGTTTTTT.

CDR3 in DNA: TGTGCCAGTAGTAGCAGACGTGGGGGGACAGGGAACAATCAGCCCCAGCATTTT. Its protein is CASSSRRGGTGNNQPQHF. V gene TRBV19 combines with J gene TRBJ1-5, with 9 bases that match TRBD1. The J segment lost 3 bases and the V segment lost 4 bases, leaving 13 bases of the junction unmatched. Germline CDR1 reads LNHDA; CDR2 reads SQIVND (reference sequence). CDR3 length: 18 residues. Complete variable domain (other parts from reference TRBV19 and TRBJ1-5): DGGITQSPKYLFRKEGQNVTLSCEQNLNHDAMYWYRQDPGQGLRLIYYSQIVNDFQKGDIAEGYSVSREKKESFPLTVTSAQKNPTAFYLCASSSRRGGTGNNQPQHFGDGTRLSIL.

The V and J genes are TRBV19 and TRBJ1-1; TRBD1 is a possible D gene (5 bases). The CDR3 consists of 13 residues. V gave up 8 bases and J gave up 6 bases, with 16 bases separating them. CDR1 is LNHDA, CDR2 SQIVND, per germline (reference sequence). CDR3 sequence (DNA): TGTGCCAGTTGGGGCCGGAGGTATCCTGAAGCTTTCTTT. It encodes CASWGRRYPEAFF.

The chain is built from TRBV18 and TRBJ1-5; tentatively, D is TRBD1 (5 bases). Trimming cost V 4 bases and J 6 bases, with 19 bases left between them. Germline CDR1 and CDR2: KGHSH and LQKENI. The CDR3 covers 16 residues. CDR3 in DNA: TGTGCCAGCTCACTAACCCGGGACGTTTACAGTCAGCCCCAGCATTTT. This codes for CASSLTRDVYSQPQHF.

The rearrangement uses TRBV6-4 and TRBJ2-1, with 7 bases that match TRBD1. V shed 2 bases and J 10 bases; nucleotides not matched to a gene: 5. Germline V gene sequence: CDR1 MRHNA, CDR2 SNTAGT. The CDR3 runs 13 residues. CDR3 coding DNA: TGTGCCAGCAGTGACGAGGGGGCTCGCGAGCAGTTCTTC. Translation gives CASSDEGAREQFF.

The chain couples TRBV29-1 to TRBJ2-3; D is unresolved. Trimming stripped 1 base from V and 6 bases from J, with 8 bases between. Germline V CDR1 and CDR2: SQVTM, ANQGSEA. CDR3 length equals 12 residues. CDR3 coding DNA: TGCAGCGTTGAAGGGCTCCTCGATACGCAGTATTTT. Protein sequence: CSVEGLLDTQYF.

V and J are TRBV6-5 and TRBJ1-1, with a weak D call TRBD1 (5 bases). Per the germline V gene, CDR1 is MNHEY and CDR2 is SVGAGI. The CDR3 runs 13 residues. V gave up 0 bases and J gave up 12 bases, with 14 bases separating them. The CDR3 sequence is CASSYSIQGLSFF. DNA for the CDR3: TGTGCCAGCAGTTACTCTATCCAGGGTTTGTCTTTCTTT.